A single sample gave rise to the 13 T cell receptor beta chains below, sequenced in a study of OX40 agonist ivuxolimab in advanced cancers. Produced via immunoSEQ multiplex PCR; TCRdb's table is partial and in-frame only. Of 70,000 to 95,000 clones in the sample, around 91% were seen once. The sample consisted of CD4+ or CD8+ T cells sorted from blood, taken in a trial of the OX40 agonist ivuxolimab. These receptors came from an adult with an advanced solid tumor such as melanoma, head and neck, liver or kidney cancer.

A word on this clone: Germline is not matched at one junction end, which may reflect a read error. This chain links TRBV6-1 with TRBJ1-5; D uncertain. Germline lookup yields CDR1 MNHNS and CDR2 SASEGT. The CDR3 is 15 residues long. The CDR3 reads CASREGQILNQPQHF. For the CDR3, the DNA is TGTGCCAGCAGAGAAGGTCAGATTCTGAATCAGCCCCAGCATTTT.

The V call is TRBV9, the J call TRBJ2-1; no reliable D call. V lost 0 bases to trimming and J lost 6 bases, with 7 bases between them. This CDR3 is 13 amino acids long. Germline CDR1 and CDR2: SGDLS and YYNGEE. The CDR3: CASSVGTVNEQFF. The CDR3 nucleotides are TGTGCCAGCAGCGTAGGGACGGTCAATGAGCAGTTCTTC.

The CDR3 here is CAWNQGSGQPQHF. The DNA of the CDR3 is TGTGCCTGGAACCAGGGGTCGGGACAGCCCCAGCATTTT. The chain couples TRBV30 to TRBJ1-5, with D possibly being TRBD1 (6 bases). V lost 4 bases and J 7 bases, leaving 14 bases between the germline ends. The germline V gene encodes CDR1 GTSNPN and CDR2 SVGIG (reference sequence). The CDR3 length is 13 residues.

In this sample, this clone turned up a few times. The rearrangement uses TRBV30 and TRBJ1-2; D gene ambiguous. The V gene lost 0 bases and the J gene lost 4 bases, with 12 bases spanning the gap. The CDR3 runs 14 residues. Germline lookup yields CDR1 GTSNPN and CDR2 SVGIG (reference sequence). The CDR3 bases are TGTGCCTGGAGTGTACTTCAGGTGCTCTATGGCTACACCTTC. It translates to CAWSVLQVLYGYTF.

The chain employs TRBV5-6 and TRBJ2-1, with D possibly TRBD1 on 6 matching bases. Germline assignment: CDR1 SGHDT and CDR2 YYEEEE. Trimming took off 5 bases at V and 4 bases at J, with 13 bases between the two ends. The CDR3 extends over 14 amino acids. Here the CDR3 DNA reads TGTGCCAGCAGAAGGACAGAACCATACAATGAGCAGTTCTTC. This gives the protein CASRRTEPYNEQFF.

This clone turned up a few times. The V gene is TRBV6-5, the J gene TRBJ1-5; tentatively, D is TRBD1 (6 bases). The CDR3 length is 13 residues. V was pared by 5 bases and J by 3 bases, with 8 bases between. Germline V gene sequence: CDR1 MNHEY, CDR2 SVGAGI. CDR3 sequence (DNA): TGTGCCAGCAGTCGACAGGTCAATCAGCCCCAGCATTTT. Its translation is CASSRQVNQPQHF.

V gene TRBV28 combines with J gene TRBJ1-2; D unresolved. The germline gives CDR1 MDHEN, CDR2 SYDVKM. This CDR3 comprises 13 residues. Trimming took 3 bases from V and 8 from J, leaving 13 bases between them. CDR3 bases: TGTGCCAGCAGTTTCGGGTGGACGGGGGGCTACACCTTC. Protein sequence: CASSFGWTGGYTF.

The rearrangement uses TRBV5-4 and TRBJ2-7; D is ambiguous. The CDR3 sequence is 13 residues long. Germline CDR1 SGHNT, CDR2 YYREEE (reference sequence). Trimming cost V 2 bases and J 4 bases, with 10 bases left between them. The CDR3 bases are TGTGCCAGCAGCTTACAAGGAATTTACGAGCAGTACTTC. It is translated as CASSLQGIYEQYF.

The CDR3 sequence: CASSVASGGANGYTF. As DNA, the CDR3 is TGTGCCAGCAGCGTAGCCTCCGGGGGGGCGAACGGCTACACCTTC. The chain combines TRBV9 with TRBJ1-2; D may be TRBD1 (6 bases). This CDR3 is 15 amino acids long. The germline CDR1 and CDR2 sequences are SGDLS and YYNGEE. V lost 0 bases, J lost 8 bases, and 17 bases lay in between.

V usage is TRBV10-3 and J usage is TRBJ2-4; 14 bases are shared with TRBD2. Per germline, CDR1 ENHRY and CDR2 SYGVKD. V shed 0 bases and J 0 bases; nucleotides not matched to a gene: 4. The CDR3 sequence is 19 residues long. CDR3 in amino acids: CAISESPTSGRGAKNIQYF. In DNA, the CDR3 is TGTGCCATCAGTGAGTCGCCGACTAGCGGGAGGGGAGCCAAAAACATTCAGTACTTC.

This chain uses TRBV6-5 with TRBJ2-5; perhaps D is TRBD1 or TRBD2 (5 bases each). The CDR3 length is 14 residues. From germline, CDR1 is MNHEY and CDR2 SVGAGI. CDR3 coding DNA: TGTGCGTCGACCGGGACCCCTCTTCTGGAGACCCAGTACTTC. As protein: CASTGTPLLETQYF.

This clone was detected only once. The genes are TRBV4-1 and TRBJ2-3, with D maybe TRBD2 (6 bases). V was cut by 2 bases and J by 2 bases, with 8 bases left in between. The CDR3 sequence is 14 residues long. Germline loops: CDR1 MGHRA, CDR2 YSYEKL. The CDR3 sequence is CASSQRDFTDTQYF. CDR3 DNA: TGCGCCAGCAGCCAACGGGACTTCACAGATACGCAGTATTTT.

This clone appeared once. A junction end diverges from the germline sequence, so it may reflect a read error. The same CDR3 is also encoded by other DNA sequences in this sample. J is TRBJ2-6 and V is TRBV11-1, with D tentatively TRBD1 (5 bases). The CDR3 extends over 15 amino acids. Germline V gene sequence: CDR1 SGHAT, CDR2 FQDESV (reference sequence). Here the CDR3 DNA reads TGTGCCAGCAGCTTATACACCTCTGGGGCCAACGTCCTAACTTTC. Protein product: CASSLYTSGANVLTF.